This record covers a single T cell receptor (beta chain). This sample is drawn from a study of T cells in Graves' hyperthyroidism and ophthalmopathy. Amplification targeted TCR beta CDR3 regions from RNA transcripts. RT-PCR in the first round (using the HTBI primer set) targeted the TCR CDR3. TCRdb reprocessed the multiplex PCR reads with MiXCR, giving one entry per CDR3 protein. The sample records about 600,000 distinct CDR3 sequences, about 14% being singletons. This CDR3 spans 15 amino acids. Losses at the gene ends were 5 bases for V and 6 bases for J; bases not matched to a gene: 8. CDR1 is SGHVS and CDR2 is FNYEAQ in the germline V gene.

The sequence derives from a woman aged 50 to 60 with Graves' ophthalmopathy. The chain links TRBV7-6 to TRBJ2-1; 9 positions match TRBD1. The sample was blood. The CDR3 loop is CASSNRDRVGNEQFF. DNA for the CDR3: TGTGCCAGCAGCAATCGGGACAGGGTGGGCAATGAGCAGTTCTTC.